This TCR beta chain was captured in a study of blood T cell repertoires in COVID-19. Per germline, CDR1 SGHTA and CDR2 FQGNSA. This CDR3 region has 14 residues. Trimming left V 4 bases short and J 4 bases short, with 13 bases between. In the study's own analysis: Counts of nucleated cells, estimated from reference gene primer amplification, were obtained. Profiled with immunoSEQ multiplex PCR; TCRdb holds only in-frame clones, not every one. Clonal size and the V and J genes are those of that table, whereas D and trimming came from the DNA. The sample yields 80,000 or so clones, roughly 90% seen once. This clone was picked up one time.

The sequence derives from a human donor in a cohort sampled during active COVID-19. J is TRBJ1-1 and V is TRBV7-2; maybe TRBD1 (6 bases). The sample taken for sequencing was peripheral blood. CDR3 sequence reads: CASSWGLVGTEAFF. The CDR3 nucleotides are TGTGCCAGCAGCTGGGGGCTCGTAGGCACTGAAGCTTTCTTT. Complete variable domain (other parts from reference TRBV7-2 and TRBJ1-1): GAGVSQSPSNKVTEKGKDVELRCDPISGHTALYWYRQSLGQGLEFLIYFQGNSAPDKSGLPSDRFSAERTGGSVSTLTIQRTQQEDSAVYLCASSWGLVGTEAFFGQGTRLTVV.